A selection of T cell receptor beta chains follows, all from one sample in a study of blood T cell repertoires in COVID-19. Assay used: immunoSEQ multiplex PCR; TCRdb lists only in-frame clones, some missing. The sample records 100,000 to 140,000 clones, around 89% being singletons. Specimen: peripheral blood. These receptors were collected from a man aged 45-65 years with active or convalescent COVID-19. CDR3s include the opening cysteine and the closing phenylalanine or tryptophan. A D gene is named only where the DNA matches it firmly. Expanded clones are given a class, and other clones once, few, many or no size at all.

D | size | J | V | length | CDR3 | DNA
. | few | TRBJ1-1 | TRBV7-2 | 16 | CASSFGPEGANTEAFF | TGTGCCAGCAGCTTCGGGCCGGAAGGGGCGAACACTGAAGCTTTCTTT
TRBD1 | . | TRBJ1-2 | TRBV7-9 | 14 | CASSSTDRNYGYTF | TGTGCCAGCAGCTCGACGGACAGGAACTATGGCTACACCTTC
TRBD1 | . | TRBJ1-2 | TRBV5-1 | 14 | CASSWAGTDYGYTF | TGCGCCAGCAGCTGGGCCGGGACAGACTATGGCTACACCTTC
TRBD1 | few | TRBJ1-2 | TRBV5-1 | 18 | CASSLAGGLTGSDYGYTF | TGCGCCAGCAGCTTGGCCGGTGGTCTGACAGGGTCGGACTATGGCTACACCTTC
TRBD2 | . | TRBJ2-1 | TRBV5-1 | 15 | CASSLTSGETNEQFF | TGCGCCAGCAGTTTGACTAGCGGGGAAACTAATGAGCAGTTCTTC
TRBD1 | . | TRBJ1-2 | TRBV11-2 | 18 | CASSGRTGAQADNYGYTF | TGTGCCAGCAGCGGCCGGACAGGCGCACAAGCCGATAACTATGGCTACACCTTC
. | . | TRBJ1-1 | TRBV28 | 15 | CATHIQGGMNTEAFF | TGTGCCACACACATACAGGGCGGAATGAACACTGAAGCTTTCTTT
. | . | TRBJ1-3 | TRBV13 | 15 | CASSLDRSSGNTIYF | TGTGCCAGCAGCTTAGACAGGAGTTCTGGAAACACCATATATTTT
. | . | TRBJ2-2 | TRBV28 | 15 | CASSLQGIETGELFF | TGTGCCAGCAGTTTACAGGGAATTGAGACCGGGGAGCTGTTTTTT
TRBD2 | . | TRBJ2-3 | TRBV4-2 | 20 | CASSQDYLAELGLGTDTQYF | TGTGCCAGCAGCCAAGATTATCTAGCGGAGTTGGGTTTGGGCACAGATACGCAGTATTTT
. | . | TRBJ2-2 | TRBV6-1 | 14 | CASSDTSNTGELFF | TGTGCCAGCAGTGACACATCAAACACCGGGGAGCTGTTTTTT
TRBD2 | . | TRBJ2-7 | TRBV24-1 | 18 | CATSDAPGLAGAGYEQYF | TGTGCCACCAGTGATGCTCCGGGACTAGCGGGAGCAGGGTACGAGCAGTACTTC
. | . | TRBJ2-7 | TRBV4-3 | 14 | CASSQEGLSAEQYF | TGCGCCAGCAGCCAAGAAGGATTGAGCGCCGAGCAGTACTTC
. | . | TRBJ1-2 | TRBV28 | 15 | CASTSFGGGRYGYTF | TGTGCCAGCACCTCTTTTGGGGGGGGACGCTATGGCTACACCTTC
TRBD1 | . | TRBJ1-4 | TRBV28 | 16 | CASSPSPTGTVEKLFF | TGTGCCAGCAGCCCTTCTCCTACCGGGACAGTCGAAAAACTGTTTTTT
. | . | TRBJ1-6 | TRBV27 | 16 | CASSILRGIGNSPLHF | TGTGCCAGCAGTATACTCAGGGGTATTGGGAATTCACCCCTCCACTTT
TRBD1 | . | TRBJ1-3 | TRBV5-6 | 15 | CASSWGQVSGNTIYF | TGTGCCAGCAGCTGGGGACAGGTCTCTGGAAACACCATATATTTT
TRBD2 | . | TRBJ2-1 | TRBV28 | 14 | CASSPSGRMNEQFF | TGTGCCAGCAGTCCTAGCGGGAGAATGAATGAGCAGTTCTTC
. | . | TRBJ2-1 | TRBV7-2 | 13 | CASSYSRDGEQFF | TGTGCCAGCAGCTACTCGCGGGACGGCGAGCAGTTCTTC
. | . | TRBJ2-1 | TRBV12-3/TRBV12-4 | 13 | CASSKGLPGEQFF | TGTGCCAGCAGTAAGGGACTGCCTGGTGAGCAGTTCTTC
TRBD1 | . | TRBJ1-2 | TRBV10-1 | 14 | CASSETGGGYGYTF | TGCGCCAGCAGTGAGACAGGGGGAGGCTATGGCTACACCTTC
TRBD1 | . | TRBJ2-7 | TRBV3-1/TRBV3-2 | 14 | CASSQGYRGYEQYF | TGTGCCAGCAGCCAAGGTTACAGGGGCTACGAGCAGTACTTC
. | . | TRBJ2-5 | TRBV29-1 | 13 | CSVDHQGGETQYF | TGCAGCGTTGACCACCAGGGAGGAGAGACCCAGTACTTC
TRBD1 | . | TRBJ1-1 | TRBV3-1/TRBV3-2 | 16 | CASSPPGTGMNTEAFF | TGTGCCAGCAGCCCTCCCGGGACAGGGATGAACACTGAAGCTTTCTTT
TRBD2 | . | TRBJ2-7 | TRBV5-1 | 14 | CASSQTSGSTGQYF | TGCGCCAGCAGCCAAACTAGCGGGAGTACGGGGCAGTACTTC
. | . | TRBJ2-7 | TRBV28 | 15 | CASITAASDPYEQYF | TGTGCCAGCATTACAGCGGCTAGCGATCCCTACGAGCAGTACTTC
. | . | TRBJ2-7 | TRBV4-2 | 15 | CASSQEDERIYEQYF | TGTGCCAGCAGCCAAGAAGATGAGCGGATCTACGAGCAGTACTTC
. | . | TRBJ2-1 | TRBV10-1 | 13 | CASSPQGYNEQFF | TGCGCCAGCAGCCCACAGGGTTACAATGAGCAGTTCTTC
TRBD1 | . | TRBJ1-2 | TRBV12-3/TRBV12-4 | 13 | CASSSRTGYGYTF | TGTGCCAGCAGTTCTAGGACAGGTTATGGCTACACCTTC